By proportion, the clone carrying this T cell receptor beta chain is medium-sized. As yet, its antigen is unknown. Through template switching, a universal primer site was introduced, and the cDNA contained unique molecular identifiers. One entry per CDR3 protein, called by TCRdb with MiXCR from the 5' RACE reads. The sample comprises approximately 260,000 distinct CDR3 sequences, roughly an eighth of which are singletons, and 7% to 9% rests with the top ten. This entry is derived from a study of identical twins. General observations from the study: Zero-insertion analyses might be partly confounded by invariant T cells like MAIT and iNKT. Memory repertoires showed no such pattern, whereas abundant cord blood beta clonotypes carried fewer insertions. Low generation probability was overrepresented in out-of-frame alpha sequences shared by twins.

V dropped 4 bases and J dropped 1 base, with 5 bases sitting between them. This CDR3 comprises 13 residues. Germline loops: CDR1 SEHNR, CDR2 FQNEAQ (reference sequence). V is TRBV7-9 and J is TRBJ1-5, with D tentatively TRBD1 (5 bases). The source of this sequence is a woman aged 18 to 35 in good health. Sample: memory (CD45RO+) T cells sorted from blood. CDR3 DNA sequence: TGTGCCAGCAGCTCAGGGAGCAATCAGCCCCAGCATTTT. It specifies CASSSGSNQPQHF.